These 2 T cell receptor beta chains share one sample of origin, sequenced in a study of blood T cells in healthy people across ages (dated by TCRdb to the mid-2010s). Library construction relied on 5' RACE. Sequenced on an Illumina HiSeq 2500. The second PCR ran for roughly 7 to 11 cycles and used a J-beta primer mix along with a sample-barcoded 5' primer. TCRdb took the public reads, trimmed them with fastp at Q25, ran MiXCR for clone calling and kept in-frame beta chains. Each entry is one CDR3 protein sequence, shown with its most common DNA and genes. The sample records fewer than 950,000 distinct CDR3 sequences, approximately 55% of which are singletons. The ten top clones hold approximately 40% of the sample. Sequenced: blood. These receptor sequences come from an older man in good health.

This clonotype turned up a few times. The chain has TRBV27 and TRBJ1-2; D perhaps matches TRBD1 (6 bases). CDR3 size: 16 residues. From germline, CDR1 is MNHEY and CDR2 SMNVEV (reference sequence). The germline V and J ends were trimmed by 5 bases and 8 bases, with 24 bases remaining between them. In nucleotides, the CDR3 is TGTGCCAGCAGTCGCGGGCGGGGGGCGCAACTCCCGGGCTACACCTTC. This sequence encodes CASSRGRGAQLPGYTF.

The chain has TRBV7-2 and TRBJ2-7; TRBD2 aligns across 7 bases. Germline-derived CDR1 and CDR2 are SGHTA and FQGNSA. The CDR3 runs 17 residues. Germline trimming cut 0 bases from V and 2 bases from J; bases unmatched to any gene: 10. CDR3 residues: CASSLARVAGNPYEQYF. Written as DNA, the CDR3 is TGTGCCAGCAGCTTAGCCCGGGTAGCGGGCAACCCCTACGAGCAGTACTTC.